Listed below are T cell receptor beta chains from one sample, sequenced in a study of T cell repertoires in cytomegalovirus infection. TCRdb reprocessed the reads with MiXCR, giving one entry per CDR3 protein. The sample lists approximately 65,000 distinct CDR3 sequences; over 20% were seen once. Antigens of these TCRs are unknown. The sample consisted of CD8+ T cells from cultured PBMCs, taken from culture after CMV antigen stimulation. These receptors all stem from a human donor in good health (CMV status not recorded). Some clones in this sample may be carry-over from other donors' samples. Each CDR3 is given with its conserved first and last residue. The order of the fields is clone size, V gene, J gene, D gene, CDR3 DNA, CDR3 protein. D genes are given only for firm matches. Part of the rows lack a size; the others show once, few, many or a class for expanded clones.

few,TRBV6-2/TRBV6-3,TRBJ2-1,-,TGTGCCAGCAGCGAGTCAGGGGAACCGAGTGAGCAGTTCTTC,CASSESGEPSEQFF
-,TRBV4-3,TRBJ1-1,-,TGCGCCAGCAGCCAGCACAGGAACACTGAAGCTTTCTTT,CASSQHRNTEAFF
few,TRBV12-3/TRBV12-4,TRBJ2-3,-,TGTGCCAGCAGTAACCTAGCTGCAGATACGCAGTATTTT,CASSNLAADTQYF
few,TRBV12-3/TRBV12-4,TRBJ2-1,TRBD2,TGTGCCAGTGTTCCCTCACCAGCGGGATACAATGAGCAGTTCTTC,CASVPSPAGYNEQFF
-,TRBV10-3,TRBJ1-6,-,TGTGCCATCAGTGAGTCTGGACGGGCCTATAATTCACCCCTCCACTTT,CAISESGRAYNSPLHF
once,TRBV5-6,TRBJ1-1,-,TGTGCCAGCAGCTTCGGGACGATAGGCACTGAAGCTTTCTTT,CASSFGTIGTEAFF
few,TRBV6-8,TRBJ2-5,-,TGTGCCAGCAGTTATGGGGGAATCGGCGAGACTCAGTACTTC,CASSYGGIGETQYF
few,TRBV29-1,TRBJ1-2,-,TGCAGCGTTGATGGACAGCAGTCCTATGGCTACACCTTC,CSVDGQQSYGYTF
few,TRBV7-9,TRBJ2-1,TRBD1,TGTGCCAGCAGTCGTGCTTCCGGGACAGGTGACGGCAATGAGCAGTTCTTC,CASSRASGTGDGNEQFF
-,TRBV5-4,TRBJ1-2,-,TGTGCCAGCAGCATGGAGCGGGACGGTGTCTATGGCTACACCTTC,CASSMERDGVYGYTF
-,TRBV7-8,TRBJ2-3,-,TGTGCCAGCAGCTTAGGGGCAGATACGCAGTATTTT,CASSLGADTQYF
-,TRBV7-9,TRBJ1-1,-,TGTGCCAGCTTCACGCAGAGCGATGAAGCTTTCTTT,CASFTQSDEAFF
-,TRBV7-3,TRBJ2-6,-,TGTGCCAGCAGTTACCCGGACAGCTCTGGGGCCAACGTCCTGACTTTC,CASSYPDSSGANVLTF
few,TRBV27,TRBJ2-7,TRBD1,TGTGCCAGCAGCGGGACAGGGTATACCTACGAGCAGTACTTC,CASSGTGYTYEQYF
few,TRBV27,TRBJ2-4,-,TGTGCCAGCAGTTCAAACCACTACAAAAACATTCAGTACTTC,CASSSNHYKNIQYF
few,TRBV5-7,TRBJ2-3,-,TGTGCCAGCAGTACGACAGGTAGCACAGATACGCAGTATTTT,CASSTTGSTDTQYF
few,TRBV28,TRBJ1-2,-,TGTGCCAGCAGTTTCTATCCCAAACAGAGCTATGGCTACACCTTC,CASSFYPKQSYGYTF
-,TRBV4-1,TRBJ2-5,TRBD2,TGCGCCAGCAGCCATCCCCCGACTAGCGGGGACGAGACCCAGTACTTC,CASSHPPTSGDETQYF
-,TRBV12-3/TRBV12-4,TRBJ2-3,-,TGTGCCAGCAGTCCCTCCCTTAGCCAGCATACGCAGTATTTT,CASSPSLSQHTQYF
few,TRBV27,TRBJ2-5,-,TGTGCCAGCAGTTTATACGGACAGCTACTCCAAGAGACCCAGTACTTC,CASSLYGQLLQETQYF
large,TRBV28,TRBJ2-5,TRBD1,TGTGCCAGCAGTTTAGAACAGGGGGCCGGAGGGGAGACCCAGTACTTC,CASSLEQGAGGETQYF
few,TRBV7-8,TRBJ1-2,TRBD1,TGTGCCAGCAGCTTAGACAGGGGGAAGAACTATGGCTACACCTTC,CASSLDRGKNYGYTF
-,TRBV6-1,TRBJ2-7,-,TGTGCCAGCACCACCACCGACCCCTACGAGCAGTACTTC,CASTTTDPYEQYF
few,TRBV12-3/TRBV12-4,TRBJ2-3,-,TGTGCCAGCAGCCCCCAAAACACAGATACGCAGTATTTT,CASSPQNTDTQYF
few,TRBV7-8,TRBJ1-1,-,TGTGCCAGCAGCTTAGCGTGGAGGAGGGGAAAGAACACTGAAGCTTTCTTT,CASSLAWRRGKNTEAFF
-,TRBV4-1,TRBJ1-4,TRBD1,TGCGCCAGCAGCCAAGATCTGACAGGGGCCAATGAAAAACTGTTTTTT,CASSQDLTGANEKLFF
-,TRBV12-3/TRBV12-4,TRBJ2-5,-,TGTGCCAGCAGTTTTACCATCAGATCCGGTGACCGTTCCCAAGAGACCCAGTACTTC,CASSFTIRSGDRSQETQYF
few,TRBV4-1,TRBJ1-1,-,TGCGCCAGCAGCCAGCCAAGTCGATTGAACACTGAAGCTTTCTTT,CASSQPSRLNTEAFF
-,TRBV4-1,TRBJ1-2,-,TGCGCCAGCAGCCAAGCCCAGGGACGCTATGGCTACACCTTC,CASSQAQGRYGYTF
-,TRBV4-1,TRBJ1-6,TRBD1,TGCGCCAGCAGCCACGGACAGGGAAATTCACCCCTCCACTTT,CASSHGQGNSPLHF
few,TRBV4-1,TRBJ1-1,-,TGCGCCAGCAGCGGATCCGGGACACCGAACACTGAAGCTTTCTTT,CASSGSGTPNTEAFF
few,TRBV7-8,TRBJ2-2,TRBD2,TGTGCCAGCAGCCGGACTAGCGGGGGCCGGAACACCGGGGAGCTGTTTTTT,CASSRTSGGRNTGELFF
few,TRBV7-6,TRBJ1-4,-,TGTGCCAGCAGCCCCCTCGGGGAAAAACTGTTTTTT,CASSPLGEKLFF
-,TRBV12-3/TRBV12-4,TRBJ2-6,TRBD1,TGTGCCAGCCGTCCCGGGACAGGGAGCTCTGGGGCCAACGTCCTGACTTTC,CASRPGTGSSGANVLTF
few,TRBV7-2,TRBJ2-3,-,TGTGCCAGCAGCTTCAGGACTGGAGTCACAGATACGCAGTATTTT,CASSFRTGVTDTQYF
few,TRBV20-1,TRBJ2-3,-,TGCAGTGCCACGGACCGCACAGATACGCAGTATTTT,CSATDRTDTQYF
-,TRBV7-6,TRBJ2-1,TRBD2,TGTGCCAGCAGCCCTAGCGGGGGGGGCCTCAATGAGCAGTTCTTC,CASSPSGGGLNEQFF
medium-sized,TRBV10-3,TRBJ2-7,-,TGTGCCATCAGTGAAAGCAGCTCCTACGAGCAGTACTTC,CAISESSSYEQYF